These T cell receptor beta chains were read from a single sample in a study of shared clonotypes between healthy human individuals. Libraries were prepared by immunoSEQ multiplex PCR; TCRdb keeps only in-frame clonotypes and omits some of them. Counted here are about 490,000 clones, approximately 79% occurring once; the ten biggest clones make up over 9.5%. The source material was PBMCs. The receptor source for this set is a woman aged 40 to 50 in good health. Some clones in this sample may be carry-over from other donors' samples. The CDR3 runs from the conserved cysteine through the conserved F or W. The D gene is left open where the match is weak. The size field is filled for only some rows; it gives once, few, many or a size class.

TRBJ2-5	TRBV5-1	few	NA	TGCGCCAGCAGCGTGACAGGGGAGGGGACCCAGTACTTC	CASSVTGEGTQYF
TRBJ2-7	TRBV6-5	NA	TRBD2	TGTGCCAGCAGTTATGGTCTGGGGACTAGCATCTACGAGCAGTACTTC	CASSYGLGTSIYEQYF
TRBJ2-1	TRBV19	once	TRBD2	TGTGCCAGTAGGACCACTAGCGGGGGGGGCAATGAGCAGTTCTTC	CASRTTSGGGNEQFF
TRBJ2-3	TRBV5-1	NA	TRBD2	TGCGCCAGCAGCCACCCTGCGGGGCTAGCGGGAGAAAAGGGCACAGATACGCAGTATTTT	CASSHPAGLAGEKGTDTQYF
TRBJ2-1	TRBV11-2	NA	TRBD2	TGTGCCAGCAGCCCAGGCCCCCTAGCGGGAGTTTATAATGAGCAGTTCTTC	CASSPGPLAGVYNEQFF
TRBJ2-3	TRBV2	NA	NA	TGTGCCAGCGGGGAGATTGATACGCAGTATTTT	CASGEIDTQYF
TRBJ2-6	TRBV15	NA	NA	TGTGCCACCAGCAGAGAGCCCTCTGGGGCCAACGTCCTGACTTTC	CATSREPSGANVLTF
TRBJ2-7	TRBV19	many	NA	TGTGCCAGTAGTATAGGAGTCCTCCAGTACTTC	CASSIGVLQYF
TRBJ2-7	TRBV27	NA	TRBD2	TGTGCCAGCAGGCCCACGCCTAGCGGGGGCTCCTACGAGCAGTACTTC	CASRPTPSGGSYEQYF
TRBJ2-5	TRBV30	NA	NA	TGTGCCTGCCTAGGCGTAGGGGAAGAGACCCAGTACTTC	CACLGVGEETQYF
TRBJ2-3	TRBV5-6	NA	NA	TGTGCCAGCACTAACAAGGGAGTTTTAGATACGCAGTATTTT	CASTNKGVLDTQYF
TRBJ2-2	TRBV7-2	NA	TRBD2	TGTGCCAGCAGCTCTGGGACTAGCGGGATGAGGACCGGGGAGCTGTTTTTT	CASSSGTSGMRTGELFF
TRBJ2-7	TRBV15	NA	NA	TGTGCCACCAGCAGAGTTGGGGACGAGCAGTACTTC	CATSRVGDEQYF
TRBJ2-3	TRBV10-3	NA	TRBD2	TGTGCCATCAGTCCTATGACTAGCGGGAGCACAGATACGCAGTATTTT	CAISPMTSGSTDTQYF
TRBJ1-3	TRBV7-5	NA	NA	TGTGCCAGCAGCTCGACCGGACAGGGAGACACCATATATTTT	CASSSTGQGDTIYF
TRBJ1-2	TRBV4-1	NA	NA	TGCGCCAGCAGCCAACCCTCCACTGGGAGCTATGGCTACACCTTC	CASSQPSTGSYGYTF
TRBJ1-5	TRBV18	NA	NA	TGTGCCAGCTCATCGGACATCAGCAATCAGCCCCAGCATTTT	CASSSDISNQPQHF
TRBJ2-1	TRBV19	NA	TRBD2	TGTGCCAGTAGTATAGTTAGCGGGAGGGCCTCTAATGAGCAGTTCTTC	CASSIVSGRASNEQFF
TRBJ2-1	TRBV7-3	NA	NA	TGTGCCAGCAGCTTAACGGAAGGCAATGAGCAGTTCTTC	CASSLTEGNEQFF
TRBJ2-1	TRBV2	NA	TRBD2	TGTGCCAGCAACCGACTAGCGGGAGGATCTGTCAATGAGCAGTTCTTC	CASNRLAGGSVNEQFF
TRBJ1-4	TRBV15	NA	NA	TGTGCCACCAGCAGAGGTACACGCAATGAAAAACTGTTTTTT	CATSRGTRNEKLFF
TRBJ2-7	TRBV5-1	NA	NA	TGCGCCAGCAGCTTGGGGGTTGGACAAGACGAGCAGTACTTC	CASSLGVGQDEQYF
TRBJ2-7	TRBV4-1	NA	TRBD2	TGCGCCAGCAGCCGTTGGACAGGGACTAGCGGGAGTGGAAACGAGCAGTACTTC	CASSRWTGTSGSGNEQYF
TRBJ1-4	TRBV5-1	NA	NA	TGCGCCAGCAGCGCCGCTTCCTCAACAGGTTCGAATGAAAAACTGTTTTTT	CASSAASSTGSNEKLFF
TRBJ2-7	TRBV18	few	NA	TGTGCCAGCTCACCTGGGCGAGACGAGCAGTACTTC	CASSPGRDEQYF
TRBJ1-1	TRBV6-6	NA	TRBD1	TGTGCCAGCAGTTTGGCGGGGACAGCGTACACTGAAGCTTTCTTT	CASSLAGTAYTEAFF
TRBJ1-6	TRBV11-2	NA	NA	TGTGCCAGCAGCTTAAGACAGCCCTATAATTCACCCCTCCACTTT	CASSLRQPYNSPLHF
TRBJ2-7	TRBV9	NA	TRBD1	TGTGCCAGCAGCGTGACAGGGGAAGGACACGAGCAGTACTTC	CASSVTGEGHEQYF
TRBJ2-2	TRBV5-4	NA	TRBD2	TGTGCCAGCAGCGCCGGGACTAGCGGGAGCAGGGGTTCCGGGGAGCTGTTTTTT	CASSAGTSGSRGSGELFF
TRBJ2-7	TRBV11-2	NA	TRBD1	TGTGCCAGCAGCTTAGAACAGGGGGCTTGGGGGGAGCAGTACTTC	CASSLEQGAWGEQYF
TRBJ2-1	TRBV5-8	NA	NA	TGTGCCAGCAGCTCCCTCGACAGAATCTCCTACAATGAGCAGTTCTTC	CASSSLDRISYNEQFF
TRBJ1-5	TRBV28	NA	TRBD1	TGTGCCAGCAGTTCCAGGGGGAATGGTCAGCCCCAGCATTTT	CASSSRGNGQPQHF
TRBJ2-1	TRBV28	NA	TRBD2	TGTGCCAGCAGTCCATTTAGCGGGAGCGGGGACAATGAGCAGTTCTTC	CASSPFSGSGDNEQFF
TRBJ2-7	TRBV25-1	NA	NA	TGTGCCTCAGAGGGGGGGTTGGTGCAGTACTTC	CASEGGLVQYF
TRBJ2-7	TRBV9	NA	TRBD2	TGTGCCAGCAGCGTAGGACTAGCGGGAGGACAAGCCGAGCAGTACTTC	CASSVGLAGGQAEQYF
TRBJ2-7	TRBV4-1	once	NA	TGCGCCAGCACCCCCTCGGGCCAGTTGGCTAGTGGCATCTACGAGCAGTACTTC	CASTPSGQLASGIYEQYF
TRBJ2-2	TRBV7-2	NA	TRBD2	TGTGCCAGCAGCCACGGGACTAGCGGGAGGGCCAGCACCGGGGAGCTGTTTTTT	CASSHGTSGRASTGELFF
TRBJ2-7	TRBV28	once	NA	TGTGCCAGCAGTTTAAGTGGGAGCCACGAGCAGTACTTC	CASSLSGSHEQYF
TRBJ1-4	TRBV2	NA	NA	TGTGCCAGCAGTCCTTCCGGCCATGGTAATGAAAAACTGTTTTTT	CASSPSGHGNEKLFF
TRBJ2-5	TRBV7-8	NA	NA	TGTGCCAGCGCCTCACTCGCCCAAGAGACCCAGTACTTC	CASASLAQETQYF
TRBJ2-2	TRBV19	NA	NA	TGTGCCAGTAGTATGAGTGGGGGGCTTGACACCGGGGAGCTGTTTTTT	CASSMSGGLDTGELFF
TRBJ2-1	TRBV5-1	NA	NA	TGCGCCAGCAGCTTGGAGCCGCTTGGGACCTCCTACAATGAGCAGTTCTTC	CASSLEPLGTSYNEQFF